The 4 T cell receptor beta chains reported below all come from one sample, sequenced in a study of blood T cell repertoires in COVID-19 (dated by TCRdb to 2018 to 2021). The method behind the library was the immunoSEQ multiplex PCR assay. TCRdb's version of the immuneACCESS table is confined to in-frame rearrangements and falls short of the full clone set. An unresolved V gene accounts for under half of the shortfall where checked; the remainder is of unknown origin. This sample has tens of thousands of clones in its table, and more than 65% of those were observed once. The ten largest account for around 28% of the sample. Sequenced: peripheral blood. The receptors here all came from an elderly woman with active or convalescent COVID-19.

Comments on this clone: This sample includes further DNA sequences coding for the same CDR3. CDR3 sequence reads: CASSLGDRGVTEAFF. Written as DNA, the CDR3 is TGCGCCAGCAGCTTAGGGGACAGGGGTGTGACTGAAGCTTTCTTT. This rearrangement joins TRBV5-1 to TRBJ1-1; 10 positions agree with TRBD1. Germline V CDR1 and CDR2: SGHRS, YFSETQ. CDR3 length: 15 residues. V lost 2 bases and J lost 5; bases outside the gene matches: 6.

This chain links TRBV4-3 with TRBJ2-1, with D possibly being TRBD2 (5 bases). Germline assignment: CDR1 LGHNA and CDR2 YSLEER. This CDR3 is built from 13 residues. V lost 5 bases, J lost 12 bases, and 17 bases lay in between. The CDR3 coding sequence is TGCGCCAGCAGCTCCCCGCGGGTTAACGGGCAGTTCTTC. It specifies CASSSPRVNGQFF.

CDR3 sequence: CASTRGRVDEKLFF. As DNA, the CDR3 is TGTGCCAGTACCAGGGGAAGGGTTGACGAAAAACTGTTTTTT. The chain combines TRBV19 with TRBJ1-4, with D possibly being TRBD1 (6 bases). CDR3 length: 14 residues. V lost 7 bases and J 8 bases, leaving 17 bases between the germline ends. Looked up from germline, CDR1 is LNHDA and CDR2 is SQIVND (reference sequence).

The V gene is TRBV11-2, the J gene TRBJ1-4; 9 bases are shared with TRBD1. Germline CDR1 SGHAT, CDR2 FQNNGV. This CDR3 has 19 amino acids. The trim removed 8 bases at V and 5 bases at J, leaving 21 bases unmatched. The CDR3 loop is CASGLLPGQGEGDNEKLFF. For the CDR3, the DNA is TGTGCCAGCGGACTATTACCGGGACAGGGAGAGGGGGACAATGAAAAACTGTTTTTT.